The clone carrying this T cell receptor (beta chain) came up once. The record originates from a study of blood T cell repertoires in COVID-19. Turning to the study itself: COVID-19 samples from acute and convalescent phases originated in the United States, Italy and Spain. The cDNA or gDNA used as material had been derived from T cells, B-cell-depleted T cells, or PBMCs.

Original processing methods: Researchers report that nucleated cell counts were estimated from reference gene primer amplification. Measured with immunoSEQ multiplex PCR; TCRdb has only the in-frame clones, and not every one. The DNA was the basis for D and trimming; V, J and clone size are from that table. Of roughly 280,000 clones in the sample, about 88% are singletons; the top ten hold roughly 1.8%. This CDR3 region has 16 residues. Germline CDR1 and CDR2: LNHDA and SQIVND (reference sequence). The junction had 11 bases not matched to a gene; V was cut back by 4 bases and J by 4 bases. The specimen sequenced was peripheral blood. The J gene is TRBJ1-1, the V gene TRBV19; 8 bases agree with TRBD1. The TCR was taken from a man aged 30-40 years with active or convalescent COVID-19. The CDR3 protein is CASSTASQGDATEAFF. The DNA of the CDR3 is TGTGCCAGTAGTACCGCCTCACAGGGGGATGCCACTGAAGCTTTCTTT.